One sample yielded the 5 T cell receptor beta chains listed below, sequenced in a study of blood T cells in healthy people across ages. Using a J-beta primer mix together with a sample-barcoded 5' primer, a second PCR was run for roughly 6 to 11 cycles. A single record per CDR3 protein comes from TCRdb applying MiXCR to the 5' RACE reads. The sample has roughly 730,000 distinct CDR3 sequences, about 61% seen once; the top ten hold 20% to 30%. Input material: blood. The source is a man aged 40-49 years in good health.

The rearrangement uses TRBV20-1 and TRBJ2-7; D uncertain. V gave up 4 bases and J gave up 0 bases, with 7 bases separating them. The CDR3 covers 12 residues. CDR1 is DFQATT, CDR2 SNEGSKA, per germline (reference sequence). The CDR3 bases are TGCAGTGCTACCGGCGGCTCCTACGAGCAGTACTTC. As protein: CSATGGSYEQYF.

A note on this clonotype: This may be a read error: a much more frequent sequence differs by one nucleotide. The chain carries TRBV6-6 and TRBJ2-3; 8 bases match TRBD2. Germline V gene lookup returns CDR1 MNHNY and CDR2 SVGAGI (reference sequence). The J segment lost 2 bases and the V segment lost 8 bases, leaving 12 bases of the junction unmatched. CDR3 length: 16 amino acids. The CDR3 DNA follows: TGTGCCAGCGCCCGAAGACAAGCGGGAGACACAGATACGCAGTATTTT. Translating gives CASARRQAGDTDTQYF.

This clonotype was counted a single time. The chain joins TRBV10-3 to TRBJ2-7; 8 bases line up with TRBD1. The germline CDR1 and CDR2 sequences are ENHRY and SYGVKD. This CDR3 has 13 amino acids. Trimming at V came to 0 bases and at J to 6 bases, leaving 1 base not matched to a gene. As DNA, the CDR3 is TGTGCCATCAGTGAGTCCACAGGGGGCGAGCAGTACTTC. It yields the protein CAISESTGGEQYF.

CDR3 residues: CASKSRYGYTF. In nucleotides, the CDR3 is TGTGCCAGCAAGTCCCGGTATGGCTACACCTTC. The chain carries TRBV9 and TRBJ1-2; no clear D gene. Germline V CDR1 and CDR2: SGDLS, YYNGEE. The V end was cut by 6 bases, the J end by 5 bases, with 8 bases between. This CDR3 has 11 residues.

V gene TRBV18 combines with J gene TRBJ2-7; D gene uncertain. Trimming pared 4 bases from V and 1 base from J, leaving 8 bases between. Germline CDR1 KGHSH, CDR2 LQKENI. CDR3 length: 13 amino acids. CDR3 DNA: TGTGCCAGCTCACAATCCAATTCCTACGAGCAGTACTTC. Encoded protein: CASSQSNSYEQYF.